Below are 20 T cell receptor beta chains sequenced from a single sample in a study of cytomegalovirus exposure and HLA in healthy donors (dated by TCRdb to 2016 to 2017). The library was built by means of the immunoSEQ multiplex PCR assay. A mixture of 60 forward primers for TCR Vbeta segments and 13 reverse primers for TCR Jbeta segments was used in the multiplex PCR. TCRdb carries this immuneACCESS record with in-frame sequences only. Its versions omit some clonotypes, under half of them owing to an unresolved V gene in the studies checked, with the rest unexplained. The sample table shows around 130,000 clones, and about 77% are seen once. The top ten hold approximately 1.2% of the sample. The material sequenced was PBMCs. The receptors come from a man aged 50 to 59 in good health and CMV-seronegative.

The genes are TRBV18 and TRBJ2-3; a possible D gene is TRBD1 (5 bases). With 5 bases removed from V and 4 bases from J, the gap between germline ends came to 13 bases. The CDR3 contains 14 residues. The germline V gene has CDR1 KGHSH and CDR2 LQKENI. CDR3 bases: TGTGCCAGCTCAGGGTGGGGCGCGGCAGATACGCAGTATTTT. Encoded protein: CASSGWGAADTQYF. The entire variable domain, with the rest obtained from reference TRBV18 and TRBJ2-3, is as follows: NAGVMQNPRHLVRRRGQEARLRCSPMKGHSHVYWYRQLPEEGLKFMVYLQKENIIDESGMPKERFSAEFPKEGPSILRIQQVVRGDSAAYFCASSGWGAADTQYFGPGTRLTVL.

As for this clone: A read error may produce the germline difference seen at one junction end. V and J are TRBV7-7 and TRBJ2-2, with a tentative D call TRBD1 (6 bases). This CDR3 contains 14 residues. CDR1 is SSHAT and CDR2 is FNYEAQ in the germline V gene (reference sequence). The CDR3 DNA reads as TGTGCTAGCAGCTTCGACAGGATTACCGGGGAGCTGTTTTTT. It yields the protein CASSFDRITGELFF.

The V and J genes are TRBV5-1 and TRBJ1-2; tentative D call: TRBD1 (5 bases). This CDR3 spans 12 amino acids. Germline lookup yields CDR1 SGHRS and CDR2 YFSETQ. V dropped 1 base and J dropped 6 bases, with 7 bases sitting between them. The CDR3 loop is CASSLSRDGYTF. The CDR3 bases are TGCGCCAGCAGCTTGTCCAGGGATGGCTACACCTTC. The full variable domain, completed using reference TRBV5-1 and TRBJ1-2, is KAGVTQTPRYLIKTRGQQVTLSCSPISGHRSVSWYQQTPGQGLQFLFEYFSETQRNKGNFPGRFSGRQFSNSRSEMNVSTLELGDSALYLCASSLSRDGYTFGSGTRLTVV.

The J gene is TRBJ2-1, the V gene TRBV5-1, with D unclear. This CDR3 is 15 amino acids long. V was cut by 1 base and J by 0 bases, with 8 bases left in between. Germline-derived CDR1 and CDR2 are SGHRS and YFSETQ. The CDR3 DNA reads TGCGCCAGCAGCTTGACCCTCAGCTCCTACAATGAGCAGTTCTTC. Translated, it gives CASSLTLSSYNEQFF.

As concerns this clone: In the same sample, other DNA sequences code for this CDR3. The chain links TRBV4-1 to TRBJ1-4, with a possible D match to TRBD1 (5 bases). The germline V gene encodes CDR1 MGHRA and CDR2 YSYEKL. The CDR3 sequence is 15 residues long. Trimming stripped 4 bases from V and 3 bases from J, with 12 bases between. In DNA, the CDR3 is TGCGCCAGCAGCCCTGGGTGGGGGGCTAATGAAAAACTGTTTTTT. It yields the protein CASSPGWGANEKLFF.

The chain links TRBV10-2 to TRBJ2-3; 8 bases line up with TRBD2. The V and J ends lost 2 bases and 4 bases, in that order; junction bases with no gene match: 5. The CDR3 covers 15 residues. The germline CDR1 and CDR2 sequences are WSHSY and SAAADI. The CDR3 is CASSERAGGADTQYF. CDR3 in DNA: TGCGCCAGCAGTGAGCGGGCGGGAGGAGCAGATACGCAGTATTTT.

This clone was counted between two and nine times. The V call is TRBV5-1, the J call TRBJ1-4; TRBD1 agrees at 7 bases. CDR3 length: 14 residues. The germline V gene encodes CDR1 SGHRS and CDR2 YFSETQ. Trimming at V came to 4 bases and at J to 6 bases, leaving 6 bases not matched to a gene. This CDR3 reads CASSLRDRHEKLFF. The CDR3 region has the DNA TGCGCCAGCAGCCTCCGGGACAGACATGAAAAACTGTTTTTT.

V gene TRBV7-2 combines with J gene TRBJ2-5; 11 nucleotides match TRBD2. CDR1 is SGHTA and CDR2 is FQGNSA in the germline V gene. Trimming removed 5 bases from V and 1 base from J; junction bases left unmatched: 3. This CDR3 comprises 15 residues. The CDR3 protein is CASSPGTSGQETQYF. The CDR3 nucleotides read TGTGCCAGCAGCCCCGGGACTAGCGGCCAAGAGACCCAGTACTTC.

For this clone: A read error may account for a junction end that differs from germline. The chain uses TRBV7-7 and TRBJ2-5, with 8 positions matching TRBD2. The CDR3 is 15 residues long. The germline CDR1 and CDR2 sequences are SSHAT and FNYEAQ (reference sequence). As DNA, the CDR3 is TGTGCTAGCAGCTTGCGCTTCCTAGCGGGAGAGACCCAGTACTTC. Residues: CASSLRFLAGETQYF.

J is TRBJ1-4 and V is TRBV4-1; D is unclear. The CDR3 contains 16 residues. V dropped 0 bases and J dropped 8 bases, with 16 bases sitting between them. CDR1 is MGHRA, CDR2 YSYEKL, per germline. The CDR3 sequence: CASSQDVGFSGEKLFF. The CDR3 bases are TGCGCCAGCAGCCAAGATGTGGGGTTCAGCGGGGAAAAACTGTTTTTT.

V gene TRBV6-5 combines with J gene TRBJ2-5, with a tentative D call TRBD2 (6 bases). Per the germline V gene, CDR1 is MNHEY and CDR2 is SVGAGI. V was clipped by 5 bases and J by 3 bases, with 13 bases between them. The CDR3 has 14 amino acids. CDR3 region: CASSRPGSKETQYF. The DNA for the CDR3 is TGTGCCAGCAGTAGACCCGGGAGCAAAGAGACCCAGTACTTC.

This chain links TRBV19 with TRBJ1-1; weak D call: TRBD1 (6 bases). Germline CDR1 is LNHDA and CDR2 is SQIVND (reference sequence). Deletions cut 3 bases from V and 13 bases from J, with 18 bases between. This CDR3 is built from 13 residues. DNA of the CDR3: TGTGCCAGTAGTATGGGGAGGGGGGGCGACGGTTTCTTT. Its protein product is CASSMGRGGDGFF.

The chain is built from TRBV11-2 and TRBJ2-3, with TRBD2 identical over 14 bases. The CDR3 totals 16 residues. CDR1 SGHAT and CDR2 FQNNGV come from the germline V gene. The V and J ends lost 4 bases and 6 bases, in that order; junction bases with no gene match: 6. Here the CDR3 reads CASSSMGLAGVDTQYF. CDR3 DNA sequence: TGTGCCAGCAGCTCCATGGGACTAGCGGGAGTTGATACGCAGTATTTT.

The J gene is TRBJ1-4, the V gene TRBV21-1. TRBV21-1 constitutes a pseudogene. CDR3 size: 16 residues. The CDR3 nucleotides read TGTGCCAGCAGGAACCCTGAAGAGGGTTTGGGTGAAAAACTGTTTTTT. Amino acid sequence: CASRNPEEGLGEKLFF.

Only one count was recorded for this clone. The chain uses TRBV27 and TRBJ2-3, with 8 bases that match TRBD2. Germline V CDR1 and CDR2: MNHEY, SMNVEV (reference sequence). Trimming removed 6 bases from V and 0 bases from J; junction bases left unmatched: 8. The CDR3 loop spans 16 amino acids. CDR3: CASSSTQRESTDTQYF. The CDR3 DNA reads TGTGCCAGCAGCTCTACACAGCGGGAGAGCACAGATACGCAGTATTTT.

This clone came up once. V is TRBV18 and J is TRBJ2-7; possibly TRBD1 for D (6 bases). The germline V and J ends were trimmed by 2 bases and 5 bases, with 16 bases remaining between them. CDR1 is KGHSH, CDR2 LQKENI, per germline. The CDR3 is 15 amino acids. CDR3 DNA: TGTGCCAGCTCACCAAGTAGCAGGGGTACCCACGAGCAGTACTTC. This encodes CASSPSSRGTHEQYF.

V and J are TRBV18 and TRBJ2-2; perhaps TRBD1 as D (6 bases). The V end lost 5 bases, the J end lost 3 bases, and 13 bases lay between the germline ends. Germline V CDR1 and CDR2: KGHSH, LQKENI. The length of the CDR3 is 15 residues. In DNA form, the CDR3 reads TGTGCCAGCTCAGAAGGACAGATTTACACCGGGGAGCTGTTTTTT. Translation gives CASSEGQIYTGELFF.

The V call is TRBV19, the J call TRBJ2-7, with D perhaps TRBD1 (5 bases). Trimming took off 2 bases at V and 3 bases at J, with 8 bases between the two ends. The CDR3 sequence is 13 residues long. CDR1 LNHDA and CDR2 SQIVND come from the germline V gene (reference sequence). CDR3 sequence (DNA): TGTGCCAGTAGTATAAGGCAGGGCTACGAGCAGTACTTC. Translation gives CASSIRQGYEQYF.

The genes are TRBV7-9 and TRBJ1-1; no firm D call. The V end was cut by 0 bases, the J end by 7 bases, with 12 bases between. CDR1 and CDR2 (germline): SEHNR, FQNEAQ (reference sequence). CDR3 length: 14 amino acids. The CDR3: CASSLAQKTVEAFF. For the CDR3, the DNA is TGTGCCAGCAGCTTAGCGCAGAAAACAGTTGAAGCTTTCTTT.

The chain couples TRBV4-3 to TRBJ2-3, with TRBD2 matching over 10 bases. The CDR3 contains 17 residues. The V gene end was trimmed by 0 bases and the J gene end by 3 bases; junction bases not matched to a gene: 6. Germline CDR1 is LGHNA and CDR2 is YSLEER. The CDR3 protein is CASSQDPASGRTDTQYF. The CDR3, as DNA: TGCGCCAGCAGCCAAGATCCAGCTAGCGGGAGAACAGATACGCAGTATTTT.